Listed here are 18 T cell receptor beta chains from one sample, sequenced in a study of blood T cell repertoires in COVID-19. Libraries were prepared by immunoSEQ multiplex PCR; TCRdb keeps only in-frame clonotypes and omits some of them. This sample has some 310,000 clones; under 90% occur once, and the top ten carry 2.9%. The specimen sequenced was peripheral blood. These receptor sequences come from a woman in her 30s with COVID-19, enrolled during active disease.

The chain recombines TRBV27 with TRBJ2-1; TRBD2 matches at 14 bases. The CDR3 spans 20 residues. Germline values: CDR1 MNHEY, CDR2 SMNVEV (reference sequence). With V trimmed by 3 bases and J by 0 bases, 10 bases remained unmatched. The CDR3 is CASSFTPTSGRAGSYNEQFF. Written as DNA, the CDR3 is TGTGCCAGCAGTTTTACCCCGACTAGCGGGAGGGCCGGCTCCTACAATGAGCAGTTCTTC.

This clone turned up a few times. The chain couples TRBV5-1 to TRBJ1-5; perhaps TRBD1 as D (5 bases). Germline V gene sequence: CDR1 SGHRS, CDR2 YFSETQ. The CDR3 is made up of 16 amino acids. The V end lost 0 bases, the J end lost 0 bases, and 10 bases lay between the germline ends. CDR3: CASSLGQLGSNQPQHF. CDR3 DNA sequence: TGCGCCAGCAGCTTGGGACAGTTGGGTAGCAATCAGCCCCAGCATTTT.

The CDR3 DNA sequence: TGTGCCTGGAGTCCAAAGGGACTAGCGGGCTCCGGGGCCCAGTACTTC. Translating it yields CAWSPKGLAGSGAQYF. The V and J genes are TRBV30 and TRBJ2-5; 12 nucleotides agree with TRBD2. The CDR3 covers 16 residues. V lost 2 bases and J lost 9; bases outside the gene matches: 13. Per the germline V gene, CDR1 is GTSNPN and CDR2 is SVGIG (reference sequence).

V and J are TRBV4-1 and TRBJ2-3; TRBD2 matches at 11 bases. Trimming at V came to 2 bases and at J to 6 bases, leaving 16 bases not matched to a gene. Germline V gives CDR1 MGHRA, CDR2 YSYEKL. The CDR3 is 19 amino acids. The CDR3 reads CASSQLPPSGRNTWDTQYF. CDR3 nucleotides: TGCGCCAGCAGCCAACTACCTCCTAGCGGGAGGAATACATGGGATACGCAGTATTTT.

This chain joins TRBV9 and TRBJ1-4, with 8 bases matching TRBD1. The germline CDR1 and CDR2 sequences are SGDLS and YYNGEE. The J segment lost 8 bases and the V segment lost 3 bases, leaving 12 bases of the junction unmatched. The CDR3 is 16 amino acids. For the CDR3, the DNA is TGTGCCAGCAGCGCCGGACCCGGGACAGGATGGGAAAAACTGTTTTTT. Its translation: CASSAGPGTGWEKLFF.

CDR3 sequence reads: CASSGRVGAAEQYF. The DNA for the CDR3 is TGTGCCAGCAGCGGCAGGGTAGGAGCAGCCGAGCAGTACTTC. V is TRBV7-9 and J is TRBJ2-7, with a weak D call TRBD1 (5 bases). Trimming took 5 bases from V and 6 from J, leaving 17 bases between them. The CDR3 consists of 14 residues. Looked up from germline, CDR1 is SEHNR and CDR2 is FQNEAQ (reference sequence).

The rearrangement links TRBV7-6 to TRBJ2-1; 7 positions agree with TRBD1. The germline V gene has CDR1 SGHVS and CDR2 FNYEAQ. This CDR3 spans 16 amino acids. V lost 2 bases, J lost 4 bases, and 8 bases stayed unmatched. The DNA for the CDR3 is TGTGCCAGCAGCTTAATAGGGGGACAGCTTTACAATGAGCAGTTCTTC. This gives the protein CASSLIGGQLYNEQFF.

The rearrangement joins TRBV7-2 to TRBJ1-1; 10 positions agree with TRBD1. Germline V lookup: CDR1 SGHTA, CDR2 FQGNSA. CDR3 length equals 15 residues. Germline trimming cut 5 bases from V and 4 bases from J; bases unmatched to any gene: 7. The DNA for the CDR3 is TGTGCCAGCAGCCTTACGACAGGGGGCGCCACTGAAGCTTTCTTT. Translated: CASSLTTGGATEAFF.

The chain has TRBV20-1 and TRBJ2-7; 10 bases map to TRBD2. Germline CDR1 DFQATT, CDR2 SNEGSKA (reference sequence). The V gene end was trimmed by 3 bases and the J gene end by 7 bases; junction bases not matched to a gene: 12. CDR3 length: 15 residues. The CDR3 reads CSASFLAGGPEEQYF. The CDR3, as DNA: TGCAGTGCTAGTTTCTTAGCGGGAGGTCCGGAAGAGCAGTACTTC.

The chain couples TRBV7-2 to TRBJ1-3; a weak D match, TRBD1 (5 bases). From germline, CDR1 is SGHTA and CDR2 FQGNSA. CDR3 size: 17 residues. The ends were cut back, 5 bases at V and 0 bases at J, with 17 bases in the middle. CDR3 DNA sequence: TGTGCCAGCAGCCGGACACTACCACATAGCTCTGGAAACACCATATATTTT. This gives the protein CASSRTLPHSSGNTIYF.

With respect to this clone: Within the sample, other DNA sequences also encode this same CDR3. V is TRBV19 and J is TRBJ1-2, with a possible D match to TRBD1 (5 bases). Germline V gene sequence: CDR1 LNHDA, CDR2 SQIVND (reference sequence). V lost 3 bases to trimming and J lost 0 bases, with 8 bases between them. CDR3 size: 14 residues. CDR3 amino acids: CASSIGGSNYGYTF. CDR3 coding DNA: TGTGCCAGTAGTATCGGGGGTTCTAACTATGGCTACACCTTC.

The chain links TRBV19 to TRBJ1-1; D not resolved. V was trimmed by 5 bases and J by 0 bases, leaving 10 bases between them. From germline, CDR1 is LNHDA and CDR2 SQIVND (reference sequence). The CDR3 contains 14 residues. The CDR3 here is CASSSISMNTEAFF. In DNA, the CDR3 is TGTGCCAGTAGTTCCATATCTATGAACACTGAAGCTTTCTTT.

A remark on this clone: Other DNA sequences from this sample encode an identical CDR3 as well. CDR3 amino acids: CASSPRTGTYGYTF. DNA of the CDR3: TGTGCCAGCAGTCCGCGGACAGGAACCTATGGCTACACCTTC. The chain employs TRBV9 and TRBJ1-2; 7 bases line up with TRBD1. Germline lookup yields CDR1 SGDLS and CDR2 YYNGEE. The trim removed 5 bases at V and 4 bases at J, leaving 8 bases unmatched. The CDR3 length is 14 residues.

The J gene is TRBJ2-1, the V gene TRBV19, with TRBD2 identical over 10 bases. CDR3 length: 16 amino acids. V lost 2 bases and J lost 5; bases outside the gene matches: 6. The germline gives CDR1 LNHDA, CDR2 SQIVND (reference sequence). CDR3 in amino acids: CASSIRSGRADNEQFF. The CDR3, as DNA: TGTGCCAGTAGTATACGGAGCGGGAGGGCAGACAATGAGCAGTTCTTC.

The J gene is TRBJ1-3, the V gene TRBV5-4, with a weak D call TRBD1 (5 bases). There are 13 residues in the CDR3. Per germline, CDR1 SGHNT and CDR2 YYREEE (reference sequence). Trimming stripped 3 bases from V and 3 bases from J, with 7 bases between. CDR3 in amino acids: CASSSRVGNTIYF. CDR3 nucleotide sequence: TGTGCCAGCAGCTCCAGGGTTGGAAACACCATATATTTT.

The chain uses TRBV30 and TRBJ2-3; TRBD1 aligns across 7 bases. V was pared by 6 bases and J by 4 bases, with 7 bases of the junction left unmatched. CDR1 is GTSNPN and CDR2 is SVGIG in the germline V gene (reference sequence). This CDR3 is 13 amino acids long. The CDR3 DNA follows: TGTGCCTGCCTTGTGACAGGGCCAGATACGCAGTATTTT. Its translation: CACLVTGPDTQYF.

V and J are TRBV5-5 and TRBJ1-2; 10 bases align to TRBD1. The germline CDR1 and CDR2 sequences are SGHKS and YYEKEE (reference sequence). After removal of 0 bases from V and 4 bases from J, the junction contained 6 bases not matched to a gene. The CDR3 sequence is 16 residues long. Here the CDR3 reads CASSLGQGALSYGYTF. The CDR3 bases are TGTGCCAGCAGCTTGGGACAGGGGGCGCTTTCCTATGGCTACACCTTC.

The V and J genes are TRBV19 and TRBJ1-2; TRBD1 matches at 9 bases. The germline CDR1 and CDR2 sequences are LNHDA and SQIVND (reference sequence). The CDR3 runs to 13 residues. The junction had 3 bases not matched to a gene; V was cut back by 5 bases and J by 5 bases. In DNA, the CDR3 is TGTGCCAGTAGTCGGGACAGGGTGTATGGCTACACCTTC. Amino acids: CASSRDRVYGYTF.